Listed here are 22 T cell receptor beta chains from one sample, sequenced in a study of cytomegalovirus exposure and HLA in healthy donors. Researchers ran the PCR with 60 Vbeta and 13 Jbeta primers. The data were produced by immunoSEQ multiplex PCR, yet TCRdb's version contains in-frame clones alone and is incomplete. The sample contains about 120,000 clones, approximately 81% of which appear only once. The specimen sequenced was PBMCs. These receptors all come from a male donor in good health and CMV-seronegative.

This clone was detected only a few times. This rearrangement joins TRBV28 to TRBJ2-2; 9 bases are a match to TRBD1. Trimming took 10 bases from V and 9 from J; bases not matched to a gene: 12. The CDR3 is 14 residues long. Per the germline V gene, CDR1 is MDHEN and CDR2 is SYDVKM. The CDR3 sequence is CATYSGQGTRELFF. In DNA form, the CDR3 reads TGTGCCACCTACTCGGGACAGGGTACCCGGGAGCTGTTTTTT.

The V call is TRBV10-3, the J call TRBJ2-5; no firm D call. Germline V gene lookup returns CDR1 ENHRY and CDR2 SYGVKD. Trimming left V 3 bases short and J 3 bases short, with 5 bases between. The CDR3 has 12 residues. CDR3 sequence (DNA): TGTGCCATCAGTGATACGGAAGAGACCCAGTACTTC. Amino acids: CAISDTEETQYF.

This chain connects TRBV4-3 to TRBJ2-3, with 8 bases fitting TRBD1. Germline V lookup: CDR1 LGHNA, CDR2 YSLEER. V lost 4 bases, J lost 5 bases, and 11 bases stayed unmatched. This CDR3 is built from 16 residues. This CDR3 reads CASSLRQGKGGDTQYF. In DNA form, the CDR3 reads TGCGCCAGCAGCCTTCGACAGGGGAAAGGGGGAGATACGCAGTATTTT.

The table lists this clone with a few counts. This chain links TRBV29-1 with TRBJ1-5, with 7 bases aligning to TRBD1. V shed 6 bases and J 12 bases; nucleotides not matched to a gene: 23. Germline V CDR1 and CDR2: SQVTM, ANQGSEA. The CDR3 consists of 16 residues. CDR3 DNA sequence: TGCAGCGTGATCAGCAGGGGGAGCCAGGGCACGGAACACCAGCATTTT. This encodes CSVISRGSQGTEHQHF.

The rearrangement joins TRBV10-3 to TRBJ2-7, with 12 bases matching TRBD2. The length of the CDR3 is 14 residues. Losses at the gene ends were 5 bases for V and 5 bases for J; bases not matched to a gene: 4. Germline lookup yields CDR1 ENHRY and CDR2 SYGVKD. CDR3 amino acids: CAISRLAGEDEQYF. The CDR3 nucleotides are TGTGCCATCAGTAGACTAGCGGGAGAGGACGAGCAGTACTTC.

The V gene is TRBV10-2, the J gene TRBJ2-5, with D possibly TRBD1 on 5 matching bases. The germline V gene has CDR1 WSHSY and CDR2 SAAADI. The length of the CDR3 is 12 residues. V was cut by 3 bases and J by 5 bases, with 7 bases left in between. CDR3 sequence: CASSERGETQYF. The DNA for the CDR3 is TGCGCCAGCAGTGAAAGGGGTGAGACCCAGTACTTC.

The chain links TRBV30 to TRBJ1-5, with D uncertain. CDR3 length: 14 amino acids. Germline values: CDR1 GTSNPN, CDR2 SVGIG (reference sequence). V shed 0 bases and J shed 7 bases, with 13 bases lying between them. CDR3 DNA: TGTGCCTGGAGTGTAGCACTGGCGGGGCAGCCCCAGCATTTT. Protein sequence: CAWSVALAGQPQHF.

The V call is TRBV19, the J call TRBJ2-1, with D perhaps TRBD1 (6 bases). This CDR3 contains 14 residues. Germline V lookup: CDR1 LNHDA, CDR2 SQIVND (reference sequence). V lost 5 bases to trimming and J lost 4 bases, with 12 bases between them. CDR3 in amino acids: CASSQGTEYNEQFF. The CDR3 DNA follows: TGTGCCAGTAGTCAGGGGACGGAGTACAATGAGCAGTTCTTC.

This CDR3 is CATEGTSGGNTGELFF. CDR3 DNA: TGTGCCACCGAAGGGACTAGCGGGGGGAACACCGGGGAGCTGTTTTTT. The rearrangement joins TRBV10-3 to TRBJ2-2; 14 bases are shared with TRBD2. Germline assignment: CDR1 ENHRY and CDR2 SYGVKD. CDR3 length: 16 amino acids. With V trimmed by 10 bases and J by 1 base, 5 bases remained unmatched.

The V and J genes are TRBV6-1 and TRBJ2-1; 11 bases match TRBD1. There are 15 residues in the CDR3. The V gene's germline CDR1 is MNHNS and CDR2 SASEGT. The V and J ends lost 4 bases and 6 bases, in that order; junction bases with no gene match: 5. This CDR3 is CASSARGQGGNEQFF. For the CDR3, the DNA is TGTGCCAGCAGTGCCCGGGGACAGGGGGGCAATGAGCAGTTCTTC.

V is TRBV4-3 and J is TRBJ2-4; TRBD2 matches at 7 bases. CDR3 size: 18 residues. The ends lost 4 bases at V and 5 bases at J; junction bases unmatched: 17. Germline CDR1 reads LGHNA; CDR2 reads YSLEER. The DNA of the CDR3 is TGCGCCAGCAGCCCCCCCCGGGGGGAACTGGGGCCACAAAACATTCAGTACTTC. Residues: CASSPPRGELGPQNIQYF.

This sequence joins TRBV7-2 and TRBJ1-5; weak D call: TRBD1 (5 bases). This CDR3 is built from 15 residues. The V and J ends lost 5 bases and 3 bases respectively, with 14 bases between them. CDR1 and CDR2 (germline): SGHTA, FQGNSA. The CDR3 here is CASSPVKGPNQPQHF. For the CDR3, the DNA is TGTGCCAGCAGCCCGGTAAAGGGGCCCAATCAGCCCCAGCATTTT.

The chain is built from TRBV25-1 and TRBJ2-5; 10 bases line up with TRBD1. Per germline, CDR1 MGHDK and CDR2 SYGVNS. After removal of 2 bases from V and 6 bases from J, the junction contained 6 bases not matched to a gene. The CDR3 consists of 15 residues. The CDR3 region has the DNA TGTGCCAGCAGTGAAGTCGGGACAGGGGTCAAGACCCAGTACTTC. Protein: CASSEVGTGVKTQYF. Full variable domain (remainder filled in from reference TRBV25-1 and TRBJ2-5): EADIYQTPRYLVIGTGKKITLECSQTMGHDKMYWYQQDPGMELHLIHYSYGVNSTEKGDLSSESTVSRIRTEHFPLTLESARPSHTSQYLCASSEVGTGVKTQYFGPGTRLLVL.

The rearrangement joins TRBV7-2 to TRBJ2-7; D is undetermined. Germline V gives CDR1 SGHTA, CDR2 FQGNSA. This CDR3 has 12 amino acids. Trimming left V 1 base short and J 3 bases short, with 4 bases between. CDR3 sequence reads: CASSLVVYEQYF. In nucleotides, the CDR3 is TGTGCCAGCAGCTTAGTCGTCTACGAGCAGTACTTC.

Concerning this clone itself: The junction departs from germline at one end; a sequencing error may be responsible. The V call is TRBV7-9, the J call TRBJ1-6, with D possibly TRBD1 on 6 matching bases. CDR3 length equals 16 residues. CDR1 is SEHNR and CDR2 is FQNEAQ in the germline V gene (reference sequence). The CDR3 loop reads CSSSLRQASGSSPLHF. The CDR3 nucleotides read TGTTCCAGCAGCCTAAGACAGGCTTCGGGAAGCTCACCCCTCCACTTT.

This sequence joins TRBV7-9 and TRBJ2-5; 8 nucleotides agree with TRBD2. The DNA end is more similar to TRBJ2-7, so the J call may be wrong. CDR1 and CDR2 from the germline V gene are SEHNR and FQNEAQ (reference sequence). This CDR3 region has 14 residues. The CDR3 spells CASSLTSGRNEQYF. As DNA, the CDR3 is TGTGCCAGCAGTCTCACTAGCGGCAGGAACGAGCAGTACTTC.

This chain links TRBV7-8 with TRBJ2-5; D is uncertain. The germline V gene has CDR1 SGHVS and CDR2 FQNEAQ. V gave up 5 bases and J gave up 2 bases, with 15 bases separating them. This CDR3 comprises 15 residues. CDR3 amino acids: CASSPPIGVQETQYF. CDR3 DNA sequence: TGTGCCAGCAGCCCCCCCATTGGAGTACAAGAGACCCAGTACTTC. Full variable domain (missing parts from reference TRBV7-8 and TRBJ2-5): GAGVSQSPRYKVAKRGQDVALRCDPISGHVSLFWYQQALGQGPEFLTYFQNEAQLDKSGLPSDRFFAERPEGSVSTLKIQRTQQEDSAVYLCASSPPIGVQETQYFGPGTRLLVL.

V and J are TRBV2 and TRBJ1-2, with 7 positions matching TRBD1. Per the germline V gene, CDR1 is SNHLY and CDR2 is FYNNEI. This CDR3 is built from 15 residues. J was trimmed by 1 base and V by 5 bases; bases with no gene match: 7. In DNA form, the CDR3 reads TGTGCCAGCAGTACGAGGACAGGATTTAACTATGGCTACACCTTC. It codes for CASSTRTGFNYGYTF.

V and J are TRBV29-1 and TRBJ2-2; the D gene is possibly TRBD1 (5 bases). V lost 1 base, J lost 9 bases, and 18 bases lay in between. Germline V gene data show CDR1 as SQVTM and CDR2 as ANQGSEA. This CDR3 contains 15 residues. The chain's CDR3 is CSVEGQVRAGRELFF. CDR3 bases: TGCAGCGTTGAAGGGCAGGTCAGGGCAGGGCGGGAGCTGTTTTTT.

CDR3 residues: CASSTQTGSYEQYF. For the CDR3, the DNA is TGTGCCAGCAGCACTCAGACAGGGTCCTACGAGCAGTACTTC. The V gene is TRBV7-9, the J gene TRBJ2-7, with TRBD1 matching over 7 bases. V dropped 5 bases and J dropped 1; count of bases not matched to a gene: 5. The germline V gene encodes CDR1 SEHNR and CDR2 FQNEAQ (reference sequence). This CDR3 region has 14 residues.

The count of this clone is one. This chain joins TRBV28 and TRBJ1-5; 10 bases are shared with TRBD1. The CDR3 length is 15 residues. Trimming at V came to 3 bases and at J to 6 bases, leaving 5 bases not matched to a gene. Germline V gives CDR1 MDHEN, CDR2 SYDVKM. The CDR3 protein is CASSFRTGGVQPQHF. CDR3 bases: TGTGCCAGCAGTTTTCGGACAGGGGGAGTTCAGCCCCAGCATTTT.

The chain joins TRBV28 to TRBJ2-1, with 11 nucleotides matching TRBD2. CDR1 and CDR2 (germline): MDHEN, SYDVKM. This CDR3 is built from 15 residues. V lost 3 bases to trimming and J lost 7 bases; unmatched junction nucleotides: 5. CDR3 sequence: CASSLLAGGENEQFF. Written as DNA, the CDR3 is TGTGCCAGCAGTTTGCTAGCGGGGGGTGAGAATGAGCAGTTCTTC.